The present T cell receptor (beta chain) was sequenced within a study of CD8 T cells in ankylosing spondylitis. Using its own MiXCR run on the 5' RACE reads, TCRdb lists one record per CDR3 protein. The sample yields fewer than 550,000 distinct CDR3 sequences, roughly 5.2% seen once. Ten or more counts support this clonotype. Its antigen is undetermined. Points from the study as a whole: A TCR beta motif of under 10 highly homologous variants seemed to mark ankylosing spondylitis blood. Reportedly, significant enrichment of disease-linked clones occurred in matched ankylosing spondylitis synovial fluid.

What was sequenced was blood, either unsorted or a sorted T cell fraction (not recorded which). The TCR sequence derives from a male donor with ankylosing spondylitis.

CDR3 sequence reads: CASSQSWGYEQYF. The DNA of the CDR3 is TGCGCCAGCAGCCAAAGCTGGGGATACGAGCAGTACTTC. V and J are TRBV4-3 and TRBJ2-7; D is uncertain. CDR1 is LGHNA, CDR2 YSLEER, per germline. This CDR3 region has 13 residues. V dropped 2 bases and J dropped 4 bases, with 9 bases sitting between them.